Following are 21 T cell receptor beta chains from one sample sequenced in a study of cytomegalovirus exposure and HLA in healthy donors. Both 60 Vbeta primers and 13 Jbeta primers went into the PCR. This table comes from immunoSEQ multiplex PCR, and its TCRdb copy is limited to in-frame clones, with some not included. Among about 160,000 clones listed, 77% were seen once. Sequencing was carried out using PBMCs. The receptors derive from a man aged 50 or older in good health and CMV-seropositive.

The gene calls are TRBV6-5 and TRBJ2-5, with 7 bases lining up with TRBD1. With the DNA end fitting TRBJ2-7 better, the J assignment may be wrong. CDR3 size: 16 residues. Looked up from germline, CDR1 is MNHEY and CDR2 is SVGAGI. CDR3 region: CASSYHSGQWAYEQYF. CDR3 bases: TGTGCCAGCAGTTACCACTCGGGACAGTGGGCCTACGAGCAGTACTTC.

J is TRBJ2-3 and V is TRBV19, with 7 nucleotides matching TRBD1. CDR1 is LNHDA and CDR2 is SQIVND in the germline V gene (reference sequence). The CDR3 length is 16 residues. V lost 3 bases and J lost 2; bases outside the gene matches: 8. CDR3 coding DNA: TGTGCCAGTAGTATTCGACAGGGAAAATCCACAGATACGCAGTATTTT. This encodes CASSIRQGKSTDTQYF.

In this sample, this clone turned up once. The chain carries TRBV19 and TRBJ1-2; 7 nucleotides match TRBD1. Germline assignment: CDR1 LNHDA and CDR2 SQIVND (reference sequence). This CDR3 has 13 amino acids. The V and J ends lost 7 bases and 4 bases, in that order; junction bases with no gene match: 6. For the CDR3, the DNA is TGTGCCAGTATGCGAAGGGGGCCCTATGGCTACACCTTC. Its protein product is CASMRRGPYGYTF.

The chain uses TRBV6-5 and TRBJ1-6, with D unclear. Germline assignment: CDR1 MNHEY and CDR2 SVGAGI. V was cut by 2 bases and J by 5 bases, with 7 bases left in between. The CDR3 contains 14 residues. DNA of the CDR3: TGTGCCAGCAGTTACCAACATCATAATTCACCCCTCCACTTT. Its protein product is CASSYQHHNSPLHF.

The rearrangement uses TRBV6-5 and TRBJ1-2; 7 bases are a match to TRBD1. The length of the CDR3 is 12 residues. Germline V lookup: CDR1 MNHEY, CDR2 SVGAGI. The V gene end was trimmed by 9 bases and the J gene end by 6 bases; junction bases not matched to a gene: 7. CDR3 DNA: TGTGCCAGTCGACAGGGTTTTAATGGCTACACCTTC. Translation gives CASRQGFNGYTF.

This chain links TRBV27 with TRBJ1-2, with 8 nucleotides matching TRBD1. The germline V gene has CDR1 MNHEY and CDR2 SMNVEV (reference sequence). The V and J ends lost 0 bases and 8 bases, in that order; junction bases with no gene match: 5. This CDR3 has 14 residues. The CDR3 loop is CASSLSGGTGGYTF. The CDR3 nucleotides read TGTGCCAGCAGTTTATCTGGTGGGACAGGCGGCTACACCTTC.

V and J are TRBV6-5 and TRBJ2-1; 14 positions agree with TRBD2. CDR1 is MNHEY, CDR2 SVGAGI, per germline. The junction had 3 bases not matched to a gene; V was cut back by 5 bases and J by 9 bases. The CDR3 loop spans 14 amino acids. CDR3 region: CASSRLAGGGEQFF. DNA of the CDR3: TGTGCCAGCAGTCGACTAGCGGGGGGGGGTGAGCAGTTCTTC.

The CDR3 nucleotides read TGTGCCAGCAGGGACGGGACAGGGAGAAATGAAAAACTGTTTTTT. This codes for CASRDGTGRNEKLFF. The gene calls are TRBV6-6 and TRBJ1-4; TRBD1 aligns across 9 bases. V shed 6 bases, J shed 5 bases, and the junction held 7 bases outside the gene matches. Germline V gene lookup returns CDR1 MNHNY and CDR2 SVGAGI (reference sequence). This CDR3 is built from 15 residues.

The V call is TRBV6-5, the J call TRBJ1-2; perhaps TRBD1 as D (6 bases). Germline CDR1 MNHEY, CDR2 SVGAGI. CDR3 length: 12 residues. Between the trimmed V and J ends, which lost 3 bases and 6 bases, there was a span of 8 bases. The CDR3 DNA sequence: TGTGCCAGCAGTTATAACAGGGATGGCTACACCTTC. Its protein product is CASSYNRDGYTF.

This clone turned up a few times. J is TRBJ2-1 and V is TRBV21-1; no DNA check was done on the table's D call, TRBD1. TRBV21-1 constitutes a pseudogene. CDR3 size: 11 residues. Written as DNA, the CDR3 is TGTGCCAACGAGACAGATAATGAGCAGTTCTTC. This sequence encodes CANETDNEQFF.

This clone was observed a few times. This chain uses TRBV7-2 with TRBJ1-6, with D maybe TRBD1 (6 bases). Per germline, CDR1 SGHTA and CDR2 FQGNSA. The CDR3 runs to 16 residues. The V end was cut by 5 bases, the J end by 4 bases, with 15 bases between. The CDR3 sequence: CASSVQGVRYNSPLHF. CDR3 nucleotide sequence: TGTGCCAGCAGCGTACAGGGAGTGAGGTATAATTCACCCCTCCACTTT.

This rearrangement joins TRBV9 to TRBJ2-7; D uncertain. The CDR3 consists of 15 residues. V was cut by 0 bases and J by 0 bases, with 10 bases left in between. Germline V CDR1 and CDR2: SGDLS, YYNGEE. Here the CDR3 DNA reads TGTGCCAGCAGCGTAGGAACAGTTTTCTCCTACGAGCAGTACTTC. This translates into CASSVGTVFSYEQYF. Full variable domain (outside the CDR3, taken from reference TRBV9 and TRBJ2-7): DSGVTQTPKHLITATGQRVTLRCSPRSGDLSVYWYQQSLDQGLQFLIQYYNGEERAKGNILERFSAQQFPDLHSELNLSSLELGDSALYFCASSVGTVFSYEQYFGPGTRLTVT.

This chain uses TRBV5-1 with TRBJ2-1; maybe TRBD2 (7 bases). V lost 1 base to trimming and J lost 0 bases, with 14 bases between them. The CDR3 has 17 amino acids. Per germline, CDR1 SGHRS and CDR2 YFSETQ. CDR3 sequence (DNA): TGCGCCAGCAGCTTGCGAGTGGGGGGGGCCTCCTACAATGAGCAGTTCTTC. It encodes CASSLRVGGASYNEQFF.

This chain links TRBV28 with TRBJ2-2; 8 positions match TRBD2. The CDR3 runs 12 residues. The germline V gene encodes CDR1 MDHEN and CDR2 SYDVKM. CDR3 region: CGVRGGPGELFF. DNA of the CDR3: TGTGGTGTACGGGGGGGGCCCGGGGAGCTGTTTTTT.

V usage is TRBV4-2 and J usage is TRBJ1-1, with 8 positions matching TRBD1. Trimming cost V 4 bases and J 4 bases; bases outside gene matches: 5. CDR1 LGHNA and CDR2 YNFKEQ come from the germline V gene. The CDR3 totals 14 residues. As DNA, the CDR3 is TGTGCCAGCAGCCGGACAGGGTCTTCCACTGAAGCTTTCTTT. Translating it yields CASSRTGSSTEAFF.

Points on this clone: At one end the junction does not follow the germline gene, possibly because of a read error. The chain joins TRBV4-3 to TRBJ1-6; 7 bases line up with TRBD1. The CDR3 has 19 residues. Per germline, CDR1 LGHNA and CDR2 YSLEER. The chain's CDR3 is CASSQELGQFSSYSSPLHF. CDR3 in DNA: TGCGCCAGCAGCCAAGAATTGGGACAGTTTAGCTCCTATAGTTCACCCCTCCACTTT.

This chain uses TRBV7-2 with TRBJ1-5; TRBD1 matches at 9 bases. Germline CDR1 and CDR2: SGHTA and FQGNSA. Trimming removed 4 bases from V and 6 bases from J; junction bases left unmatched: 1. The CDR3 runs 13 residues. CDR3 nucleotide sequence: TGTGCCAGCAGCTCACAGGGGGCTCAGCCCCAGCATTTT. Amino acids: CASSSQGAQPQHF.

This clone was observed a few times. The V and J genes are TRBV13 and TRBJ1-6; tentative D call: TRBD1 (5 bases). The CDR3 is 12 residues long. The ends were cut back, 5 bases at V and 6 bases at J, with 5 bases in the middle. In germline, CDR1 is PRHDT, CDR2 FYEKMQ (reference sequence). CDR3 sequence reads: CASSTGNSPLHF. CDR3 coding DNA: TGTGCCAGCAGCACAGGTAATTCACCCCTCCACTTT.

The chain is built from TRBV25-1 and TRBJ1-5; D call uncertain. Germline-derived CDR1 and CDR2 are MGHDK and SYGVNS. Trimming shortened V by 2 bases and J by 7 bases, and 9 bases separated the two germline ends. The CDR3 sequence is 13 residues long. The DNA of the CDR3 is TGTGCCAGCAGTGAAGGGGAGAGGCAGCCCCAGCATTTT. This translates into CASSEGERQPQHF.

The CDR3 DNA is TGTGCCAGCAGTGAATCGAAGGGGTGGCCTGAAGCTTTCTTT. Translation gives CASSESKGWPEAFF. V and J are TRBV25-1 and TRBJ1-1; tentatively, D is TRBD1 (5 bases). The germline V and J ends were trimmed by 1 base and 6 bases, with 12 bases remaining between them. Germline CDR1 MGHDK, CDR2 SYGVNS. This CDR3 has 14 amino acids.

The chain links TRBV7-8 to TRBJ2-7, with 7 bases aligning to TRBD2. This CDR3 contains 14 residues. V gave up 5 bases and J gave up 0 bases; unmatched junction bases: 4. Per germline, CDR1 SGHVS and CDR2 FQNEAQ. The CDR3 spells CASSTRGNSYEQYF. CDR3 nucleotide sequence: TGTGCCAGCAGCACGCGGGGGAACTCCTACGAGCAGTACTTC.